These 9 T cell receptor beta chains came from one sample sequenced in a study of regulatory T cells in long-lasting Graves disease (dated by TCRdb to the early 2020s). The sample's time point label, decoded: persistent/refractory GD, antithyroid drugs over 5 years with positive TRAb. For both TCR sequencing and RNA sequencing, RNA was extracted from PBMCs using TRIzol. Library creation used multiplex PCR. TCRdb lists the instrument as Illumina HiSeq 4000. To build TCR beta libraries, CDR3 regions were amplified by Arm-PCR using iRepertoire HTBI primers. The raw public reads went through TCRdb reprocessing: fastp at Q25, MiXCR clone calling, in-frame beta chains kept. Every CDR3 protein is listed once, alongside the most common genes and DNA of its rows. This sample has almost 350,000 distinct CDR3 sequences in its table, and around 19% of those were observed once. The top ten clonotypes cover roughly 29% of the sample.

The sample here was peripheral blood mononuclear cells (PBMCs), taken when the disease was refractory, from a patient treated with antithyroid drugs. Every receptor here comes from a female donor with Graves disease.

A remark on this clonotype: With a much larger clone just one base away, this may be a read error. The CDR3 region has the DNA TGTGCCAGCAGTGAAGCGGGTAGTTGGGACCTAGAGGGAGGGCAGTACTTC. Its translation: CASSEAGSWDLEGGQYF. This rearrangement joins TRBV2 to TRBJ2-7, with a tentative D call TRBD2 (6 bases). V was cut by 0 bases and J by 9 bases, with 24 bases left in between. Germline CDR1 reads SNHLY; CDR2 reads FYNNEI. This CDR3 spans 17 amino acids.

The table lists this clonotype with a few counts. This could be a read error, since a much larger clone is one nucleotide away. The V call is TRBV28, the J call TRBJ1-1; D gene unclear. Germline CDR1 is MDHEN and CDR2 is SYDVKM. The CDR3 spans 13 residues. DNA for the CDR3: TGTGCCGGCAGGCCAGGAGGGTACACTGAAGCTTTCTTT. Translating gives CAGRPGGYTEAFF.

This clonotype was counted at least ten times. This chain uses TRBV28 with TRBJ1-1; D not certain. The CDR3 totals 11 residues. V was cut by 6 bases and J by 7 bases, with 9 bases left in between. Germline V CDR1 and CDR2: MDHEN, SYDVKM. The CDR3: CASRTILEAFF. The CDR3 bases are TGTGCCAGCAGAACGATTCTTGAAGCTTTCTTT.

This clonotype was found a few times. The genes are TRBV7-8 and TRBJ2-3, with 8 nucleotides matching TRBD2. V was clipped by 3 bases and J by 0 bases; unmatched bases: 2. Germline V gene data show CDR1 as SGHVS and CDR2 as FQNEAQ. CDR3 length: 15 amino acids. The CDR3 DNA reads TGTGCCAGCAGCTTGGGACTAGTTAGCACAGATACGCAGTATTTT. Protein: CASSLGLVSTDTQYF.

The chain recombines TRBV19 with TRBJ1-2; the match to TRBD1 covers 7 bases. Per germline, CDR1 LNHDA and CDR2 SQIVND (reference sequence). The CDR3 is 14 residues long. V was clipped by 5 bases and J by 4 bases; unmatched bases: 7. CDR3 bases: TGTGCCAGTAGTTCCGCCGGGACAGTCTATGGCTACACCTTC. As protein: CASSSAGTVYGYTF.

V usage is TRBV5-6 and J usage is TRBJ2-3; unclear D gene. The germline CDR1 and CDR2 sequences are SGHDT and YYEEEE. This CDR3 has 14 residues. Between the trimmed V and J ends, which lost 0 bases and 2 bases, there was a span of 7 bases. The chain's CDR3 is CASSLGVLTDTQYF. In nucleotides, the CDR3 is TGTGCCAGCAGCTTGGGGGTTCTCACAGATACGCAGTATTTT. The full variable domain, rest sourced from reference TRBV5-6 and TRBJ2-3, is DAGVTQSPTHLIKTRGQQVTLRCSPKSGHDTVSWYQQALGQGPQFIFQYYEEEERQRGNFPDRFSGHQFPNYSSELNVNALLLGDSALYLCASSLGVLTDTQYFGPGTRLTVL.

The CDR3 loop is CASSPDRSHYEQYF. CDR3 coding DNA: TGTGCCAGCTCACCCGACAGGTCTCACTACGAGCAGTACTTC. The V and J genes are TRBV18 and TRBJ2-7; D may be TRBD1 (6 bases). Between the trimmed V and J ends, which lost 3 bases and 3 bases, there was a span of 12 bases. Germline V lookup: CDR1 KGHSH, CDR2 LQKENI. The CDR3 extends over 14 amino acids.

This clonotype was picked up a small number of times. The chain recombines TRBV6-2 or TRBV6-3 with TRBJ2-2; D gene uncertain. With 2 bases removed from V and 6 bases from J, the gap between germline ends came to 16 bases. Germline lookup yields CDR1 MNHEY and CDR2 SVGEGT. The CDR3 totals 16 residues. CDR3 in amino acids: CASSYNQIRSPGELFF. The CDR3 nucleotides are TGTGCCAGCAGTTACAATCAGATCAGGTCCCCCGGGGAGCTGTTTTTT.

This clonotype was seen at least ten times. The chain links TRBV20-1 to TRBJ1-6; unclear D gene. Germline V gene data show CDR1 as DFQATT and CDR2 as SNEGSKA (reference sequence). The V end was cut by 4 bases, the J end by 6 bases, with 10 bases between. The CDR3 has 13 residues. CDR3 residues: CSANGVGNSPLHF. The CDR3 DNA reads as TGCAGTGCTAACGGGGTCGGTAATTCACCCCTCCACTTT.